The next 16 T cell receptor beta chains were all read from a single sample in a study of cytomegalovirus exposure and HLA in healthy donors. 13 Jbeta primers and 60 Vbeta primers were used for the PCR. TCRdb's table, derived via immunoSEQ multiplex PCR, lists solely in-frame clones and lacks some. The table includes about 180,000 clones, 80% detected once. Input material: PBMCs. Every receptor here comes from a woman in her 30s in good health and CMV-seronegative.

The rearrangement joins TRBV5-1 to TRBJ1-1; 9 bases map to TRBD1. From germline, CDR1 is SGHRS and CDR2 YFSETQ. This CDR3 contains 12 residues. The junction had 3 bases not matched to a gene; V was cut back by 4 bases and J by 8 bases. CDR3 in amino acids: CASSDTGGEAFF. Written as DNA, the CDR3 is TGCGCCAGCAGCGACACAGGGGGCGAAGCTTTCTTT.

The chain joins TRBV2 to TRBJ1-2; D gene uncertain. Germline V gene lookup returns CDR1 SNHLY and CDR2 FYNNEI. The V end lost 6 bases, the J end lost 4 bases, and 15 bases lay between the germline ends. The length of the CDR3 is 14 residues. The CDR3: CASSRRGVVYGYTF. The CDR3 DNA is TGTGCCAGCAGCCGTCGGGGTGTGGTCTATGGCTACACCTTC.

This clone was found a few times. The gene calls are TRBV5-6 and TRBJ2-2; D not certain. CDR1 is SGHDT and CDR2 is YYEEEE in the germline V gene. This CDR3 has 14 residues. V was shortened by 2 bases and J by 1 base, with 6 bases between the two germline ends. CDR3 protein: CASSLLKNTGELFF. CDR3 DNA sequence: TGTGCCAGCAGCTTACTGAAGAACACCGGGGAGCTGTTTTTT.

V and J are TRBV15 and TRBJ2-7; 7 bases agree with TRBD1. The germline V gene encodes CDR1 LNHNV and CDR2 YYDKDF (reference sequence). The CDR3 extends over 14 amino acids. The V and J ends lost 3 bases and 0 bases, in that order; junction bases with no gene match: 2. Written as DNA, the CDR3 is TGTGCCACCAGCAGGACAGGGTACTCCTACGAGCAGTACTTC. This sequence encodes CATSRTGYSYEQYF. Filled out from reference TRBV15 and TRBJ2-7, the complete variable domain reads DAMVIQNPRYQVTQFGKPVTLSCSQTLNHNVMYWYQQKSSQAPKLLFHYYDKDFNNEADTPDNFQSRRPNTSFCFLDIRSPGLGDTAMYLCATSRTGYSYEQYFGPGTRLTVT.

This CDR3 reads CASSATGSGANVLTF. The CDR3 region has the DNA TGTGCCAGCAGTGCAACAGGGTCTGGGGCCAACGTCCTGACTTTC. The genes are TRBV6-5 and TRBJ2-6; maybe TRBD1 (6 bases). Germline CDR1 reads MNHEY; CDR2 reads SVGAGI. Trimming cost V 5 bases and J 1 base, with 9 bases left between them. The CDR3 has 15 residues.

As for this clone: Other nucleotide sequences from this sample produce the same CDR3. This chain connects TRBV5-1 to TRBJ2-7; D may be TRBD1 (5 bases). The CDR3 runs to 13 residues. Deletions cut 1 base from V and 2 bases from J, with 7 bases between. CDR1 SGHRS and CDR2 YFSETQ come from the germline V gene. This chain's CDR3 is CASSLKGAYEQYF. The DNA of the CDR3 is TGCGCCAGCAGCTTGAAAGGGGCCTACGAGCAGTACTTC.

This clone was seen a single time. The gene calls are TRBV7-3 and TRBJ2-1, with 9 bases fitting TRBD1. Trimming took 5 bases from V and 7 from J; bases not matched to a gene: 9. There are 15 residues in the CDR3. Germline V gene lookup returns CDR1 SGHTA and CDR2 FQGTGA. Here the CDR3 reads CASSPTGGVANEQFF. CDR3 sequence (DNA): TGTGCCAGCAGCCCCACAGGGGGCGTAGCAAATGAGCAGTTCTTC.

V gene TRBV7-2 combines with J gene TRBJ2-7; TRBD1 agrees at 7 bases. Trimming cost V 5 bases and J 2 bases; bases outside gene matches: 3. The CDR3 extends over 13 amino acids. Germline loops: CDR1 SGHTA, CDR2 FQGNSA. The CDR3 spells CASSRDRPYEQYF. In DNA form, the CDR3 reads TGTGCCAGCAGCCGGGACAGACCCTACGAGCAGTACTTC.

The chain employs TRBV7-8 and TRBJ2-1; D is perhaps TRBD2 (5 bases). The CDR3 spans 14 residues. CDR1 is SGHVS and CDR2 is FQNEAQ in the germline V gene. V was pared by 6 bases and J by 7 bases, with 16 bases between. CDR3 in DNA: TGTGCCAGCAGGAACCCGGGATCAGGTAATGAGCAGTTCTTC. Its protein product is CASRNPGSGNEQFF.

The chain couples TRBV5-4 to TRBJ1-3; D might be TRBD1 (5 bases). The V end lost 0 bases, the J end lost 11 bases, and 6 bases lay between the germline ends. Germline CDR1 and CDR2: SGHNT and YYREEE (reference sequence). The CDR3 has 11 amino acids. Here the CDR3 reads CASSLAGSIYF. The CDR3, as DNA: TGTGCCAGCAGCTTGGCAGGGTCCATATATTTT.

CDR3 sequence: CASSRTGTGGVYF. CDR3 DNA sequence: TGCGCCAGCAGCCGCACCGGGACAGGGGGCGTGTACTTC. The V and J genes are TRBV5-1 and TRBJ2-7, with TRBD1 identical over 12 bases. Germline V gene lookup returns CDR1 SGHRS and CDR2 YFSETQ. CDR3 size: 13 residues. V gave up 4 bases and J gave up 12 bases; unmatched junction bases: 8.

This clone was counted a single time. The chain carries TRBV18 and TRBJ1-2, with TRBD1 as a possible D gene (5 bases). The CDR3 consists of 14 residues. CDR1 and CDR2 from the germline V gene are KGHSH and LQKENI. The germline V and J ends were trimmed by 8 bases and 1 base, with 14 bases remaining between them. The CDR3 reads CASRQGLINYGYTF. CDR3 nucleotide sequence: TGTGCCAGCCGCCAGGGACTGATTAACTATGGCTACACCTTC.

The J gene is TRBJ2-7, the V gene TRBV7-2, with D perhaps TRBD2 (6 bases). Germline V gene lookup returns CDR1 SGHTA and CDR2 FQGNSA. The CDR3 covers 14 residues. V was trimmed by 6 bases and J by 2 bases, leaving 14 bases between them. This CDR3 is CASSLGGSAYEQYF. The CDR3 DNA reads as TGTGCCAGCAGTCTGGGGGGTAGTGCCTACGAGCAGTACTTC.

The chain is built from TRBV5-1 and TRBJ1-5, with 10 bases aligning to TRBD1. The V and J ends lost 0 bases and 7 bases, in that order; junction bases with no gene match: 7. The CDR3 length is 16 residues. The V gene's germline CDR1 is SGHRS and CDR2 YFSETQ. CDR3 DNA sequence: TGCGCCAGCAGCTTGGGGGTGACAGGGGGCGACCAGCCCCAGCATTTT. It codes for CASSLGVTGGDQPQHF.

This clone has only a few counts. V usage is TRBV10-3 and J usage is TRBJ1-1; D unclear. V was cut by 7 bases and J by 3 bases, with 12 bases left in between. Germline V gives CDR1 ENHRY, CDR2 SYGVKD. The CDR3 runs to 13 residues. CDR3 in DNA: TGTGCCATCAAATTAACAGTAGACACTGAAGCTTTCTTT. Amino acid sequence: CAIKLTVDTEAFF.

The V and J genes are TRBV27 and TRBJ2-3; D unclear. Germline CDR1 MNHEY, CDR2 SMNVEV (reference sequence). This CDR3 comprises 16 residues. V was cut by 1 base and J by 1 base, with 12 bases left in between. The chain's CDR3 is CASSLYGSSGTDTQYF. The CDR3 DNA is TGTGCCAGCAGTTTATATGGTTCTAGTGGCACAGATACGCAGTATTTT.